This TCR beta chain was captured in a study of T cell clonality in common variable immunodeficiency. Control and CVID samples contributed equal amounts of genomic DNA. TCRdb's copy holds only in-frame clones and misses some; the assay was immunoSEQ multiplex PCR. This sample has about 34,000 clones, each found more than once. Both groups were predominantly of Caucasian heritage. This clone has ten or more counts. Sequenced input: peripheral blood mononuclear cells. The TCR originated in a person aged 18 to 75 in good health.

CDR3 sequence reads: CATSRPGLGTPEAFF. Incomplete CDR3 DNA: TGTGCCACCAGCAGGCCAGGACTTGGGACACCTGAA. The rearrangement links TRBV15 to TRBJ1-1; possibly TRBD1 for D (6 bases). The CDR3 end lies 3 residues beyond the end of the read and is filled in from the germline J gene. The V gene lost 3 bases and the J gene lost 6 bases, with 17 bases spanning the gap. The germline CDR1 and CDR2 sequences are LNHNV and YYDKDF (reference sequence). The CDR3 length is 15 residues.